This T cell receptor (beta chain) originates from a study of preoperative IRX-2 immunotherapy in early breast cancer. V was pared by 6 bases and J by 2 bases, with 16 bases between. Looked up from germline, CDR1 is LGHNA and CDR2 is YNFKEQ. The CDR3 totals 15 residues. Treatment of the sample: preoperative locoregional IRX-2 cytokine immunotherapy. Assay: immunoSEQ multiplex PCR; the TCRdb copy retains only in-frame clones and omits some. This table has around 57,000 clones, approximately 94% appearing once. This sequence joins TRBV4-2 and TRBJ2-5; D tentatively fits TRBD1 or TRBD2 (5 bases each). The clonotype was recovered from a human donor with breast cancer. This material was collected from a patient treated with IRX-2 immunotherapy. CDR3 sequence reads: CASRQNQGRQETQYF. In DNA, the CDR3 is TGTGCCAGCAGGCAGAACCAGGGACGGCAAGAGACCCAGTACTTC.